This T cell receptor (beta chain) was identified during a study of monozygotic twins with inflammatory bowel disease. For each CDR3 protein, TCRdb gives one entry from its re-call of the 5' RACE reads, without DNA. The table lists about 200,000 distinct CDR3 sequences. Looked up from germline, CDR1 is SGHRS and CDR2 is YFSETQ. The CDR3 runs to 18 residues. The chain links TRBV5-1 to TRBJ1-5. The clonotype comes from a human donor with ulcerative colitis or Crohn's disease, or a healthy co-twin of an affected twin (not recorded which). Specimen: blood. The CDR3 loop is CASSSFGREIYSNQPQHF.